The 23 T cell receptor beta chains reported below all come from one sample, sequenced in a study of shared clonotypes between healthy human individuals. This table comes from immunoSEQ multiplex PCR, and its TCRdb copy is limited to in-frame clones, with some not included. The sample gives around 1,100,000 clones, 77% of which show up once; 0.89% is in the top ten. The sample was memory CD4+ T cells from PBMCs. The subset is: CD45RA-negative fraction. The receptors were gathered from a man aged 18 to 29 in good health. Some clones in this sample may be carry-over from other donors' samples.

The V gene is TRBV7-2, the J gene TRBJ2-5; possible D gene TRBD1, 7 bases. The CDR3 totals 19 residues. Trimming pared 3 bases from V and 4 bases from J, leaving 27 bases between. Germline-derived CDR1 and CDR2 are SGHTA and FQGNSA. The CDR3 protein is CASSFSGGKWALSIETQYF. DNA for the CDR3: TGTGCCAGCAGCTTCTCAGGGGGGAAATGGGCTCTCAGTATAGAGACCCAGTACTTC.

This clone turned up a few times. The V and J genes are TRBV7-9 and TRBJ1-5, with a weak D call TRBD1 (5 bases). This CDR3 region has 15 residues. The ends were cut back, 5 bases at V and 7 bases at J, with 18 bases in the middle. CDR1 and CDR2 from the germline V gene are SEHNR and FQNEAQ (reference sequence). The CDR3 protein is CASSRGLGSEQPQHF. CDR3 DNA: TGTGCCAGCAGCCGGGGCCTGGGGAGCGAACAGCCCCAGCATTTT.

V is TRBV30 and J is TRBJ1-5; 7 positions agree with TRBD1. CDR1 and CDR2 (germline): GTSNPN, SVGIG (reference sequence). The CDR3 totals 13 residues. J was trimmed by 7 bases and V by 2 bases; bases with no gene match: 5. CDR3 in DNA: TGTGCCTGGAGTAACAGGGGCGGGCAGCCCCAGCATTTT. It is translated as CAWSNRGGQPQHF.

Worth noting for this clone: No conserved phenylalanine or tryptophan ends this CDR3, so it is likely a read error. The chain is built from TRBV7-3 and TRBJ2-3; D is unresolved. Germline CDR1 SGHTA, CDR2 FQGTGA. Between the trimmed V and J ends, which lost 5 bases and 2 bases, there was a span of 2 bases. This CDR3 contains 11 residues. The CDR3, as DNA: TGTGCCAGCAGCATCACAGATACGCAGTATCTT. Its translation: CASSITDTQYL.

V is TRBV2 and J is TRBJ2-5, with TRBD1 matching 7 bases. Near its end, the DNA agrees better with TRBJ2-7, so the J call may be wrong. CDR1 is SNHLY and CDR2 is FYNNEI in the germline V gene. The CDR3 runs 15 residues. The CDR3 spells CASSPQGTVPYEQYF. CDR3 nucleotide sequence: TGTGCCAGCAGTCCCCAGGGGACAGTCCCCTACGAGCAGTACTTC.

The CDR3 protein is CASSLGHRANYGYTF. Written as DNA, the CDR3 is TGCGCCAGCAGCCTGGGACACCGAGCTAACTATGGCTACACCTTC. The chain couples TRBV4-1 to TRBJ1-2; TRBD1 might be the D (6 bases). Germline CDR1 reads MGHRA; CDR2 reads YSYEKL. This CDR3 region has 15 residues. V was shortened by 4 bases and J by 0 bases, with 12 bases between the two germline ends.

This clone was found a few times. This rearrangement joins TRBV10-3 to TRBJ1-3; a possible D gene is TRBD1 (5 bases). The germline V gene has CDR1 ENHRY and CDR2 SYGVKD. The CDR3 spans 15 residues. V was pared by 11 bases and J by 0 bases, with 17 bases between. Here the CDR3 reads CAVGQDFYSGNTIYF. In DNA, the CDR3 is TGTGCCGTGGGGCAGGACTTTTACTCTGGAAACACCATATATTTT.

The chain carries TRBV9 and TRBJ1-2; tentatively, D is TRBD1 (6 bases). Between the trimmed V and J ends, which lost 4 bases and 7 bases, there was a span of 8 bases. This CDR3 is 11 amino acids long. CDR1 and CDR2 (germline): SGDLS, YYNGEE. CDR3 sequence reads: CASSTRGGYTF. The CDR3 DNA follows: TGTGCCAGCAGCACCAGGGGTGGCTACACCTTC.

The chain couples TRBV9 to TRBJ2-1; 10 bases match TRBD2. The CDR3 has 12 amino acids. V lost 1 base, J lost 15 bases, and 4 bases stayed unmatched. Germline lookup yields CDR1 SGDLS and CDR2 YYNGEE. The CDR3 loop is CASSVIAGGLFF. CDR3 nucleotides: TGTGCCAGCAGCGTAATAGCGGGAGGTCTGTTCTTC.

V usage is TRBV27 and J usage is TRBJ1-1; D is undetermined. The germline CDR1 and CDR2 sequences are MNHEY and SMNVEV (reference sequence). The CDR3 contains 11 residues. The CDR3 protein is CVSFSGTEAFF. In DNA, the CDR3 is TGTGTCAGTTTTTCCGGCACTGAAGCTTTCTTT.

This clone has only a few counts. The chain is built from TRBV18 and TRBJ2-2, with D possibly TRBD1 on 6 matching bases. CDR1 and CDR2 from the germline V gene are KGHSH and LQKENI. The CDR3 consists of 15 residues. Trimming shortened V by 4 bases and J by 9 bases, and 18 bases separated the two germline ends. The CDR3 coding sequence is TGTGCCAGCTCACGCTTCCAGGGGAACGGCCGGGAGCTGTTTTTT. Its protein is CASSRFQGNGRELFF.

This clone was recorded only once. The chain combines TRBV10-3 with TRBJ1-1; 7 nucleotides align to TRBD1. The junction had 8 bases not matched to a gene; V was cut back by 10 bases and J by 3 bases. The CDR3 covers 13 residues. The germline V gene encodes CDR1 ENHRY and CDR2 SYGVKD. CDR3 loop: CATKDRADTEAFF. CDR3 nucleotides: TGTGCCACTAAAGACAGGGCGGACACTGAAGCTTTCTTT.

This sequence joins TRBV7-3 and TRBJ2-1; TRBD2 aligns across 13 bases. V lost 2 bases, J lost 1 base, and 5 bases stayed unmatched. The CDR3 consists of 18 residues. Germline V gene lookup returns CDR1 SGHTA and CDR2 FQGTGA. The CDR3 nucleotides are TGTGCCAGCAGCTTACTGGGACTAGCGGGAACATCCTACAATGAGCAGTTCTTC. This translates into CASSLLGLAGTSYNEQFF.

The genes are TRBV7-2 and TRBJ1-5; 8 bases agree with TRBD1. Per germline, CDR1 SGHTA and CDR2 FQGNSA. The J segment lost 11 bases and the V segment lost 0 bases, leaving 6 bases of the junction unmatched. This CDR3 contains 14 residues. DNA for the CDR3: TGTGCCAGCAGCTTAGCCCAGGGGGCGCAGGCCCAGCATTTT. Encoded protein: CASSLAQGAQAQHF.

This clone showed up just a few times. Other DNA variants within this sample encode the same CDR3. The chain employs TRBV7-3 and TRBJ2-1, with TRBD2 matching 7 bases. The V gene's germline CDR1 is SGHTA and CDR2 FQGTGA. The V gene end was trimmed by 2 bases and the J gene end by 5 bases; junction bases not matched to a gene: 3. The CDR3 sequence is 14 residues long. CDR3 protein: CASSLGLADNEQFF. The CDR3, as DNA: TGTGCCAGCAGCTTAGGGCTAGCGGACAATGAGCAGTTCTTC.

V is TRBV14 and J is TRBJ1-4; D ambiguous. The CDR3 length is 12 residues. With 1 base removed from V and 9 bases from J, the gap between germline ends came to 6 bases. Germline loops: CDR1 SGHDN, CDR2 FVKESK. In DNA, the CDR3 is TGTGCCAGCAGCCAAGGAGGCCAAAAACTGTTTTTT. It encodes CASSQGGQKLFF.

The chain carries TRBV4-2 and TRBJ2-3; D uncertain. V lost 0 bases, J lost 6 bases, and 4 bases lay in between. Per germline, CDR1 LGHNA and CDR2 YNFKEQ. There are 12 residues in the CDR3. The CDR3 DNA follows: TGTGCCAGCAGCCAAGATGAGGATACGCAGTATTTT. Its translation is CASSQDEDTQYF.

As concerns this clone: A read error is the likely source, as a far larger clone sits one nucleotide away. Other DNA sequences in this sample translate to the same CDR3. This chain joins TRBV4-3 and TRBJ2-2, with TRBD2 matching over 7 bases. With 3 bases clipped from V and 6 bases from J, the junction kept 10 bases outside the gene matches. The CDR3 length is 16 residues. CDR1 LGHNA and CDR2 YSLEER come from the germline V gene. CDR3 in amino acids: CASSQDTLGGPGELFF. The CDR3 nucleotides are TGCGCCAGCAGCCAGGATACGCTGGGAGGGCCCGGGGAGCTGTTTTTT.

The chain combines TRBV5-1 with TRBJ2-5; TRBD1 aligns across 8 bases. With 1 base clipped from V and 5 bases from J, the junction kept 7 bases outside the gene matches. There are 15 residues in the CDR3. CDR1 is SGHRS, CDR2 YFSETQ, per germline. The CDR3 loop reads CASSLFMDREETQYF. In nucleotides, the CDR3 is TGCGCCAGCAGCTTGTTTATGGACAGGGAGGAGACCCAGTACTTC.

In its sample, this clone was seen once. This chain uses TRBV19 with TRBJ2-7, with 7 bases fitting TRBD1. J gave up 4 bases and V 7 bases, and 7 bases lay outside the gene matches. This CDR3 has 13 residues. Germline V gene data show CDR1 as LNHDA and CDR2 as SQIVND (reference sequence). CDR3 region: CASTPTGQYEQYF. CDR3 in DNA: TGTGCCAGTACCCCGACAGGGCAGTACGAGCAGTACTTC.

This chain joins TRBV7-9 and TRBJ1-2; 9 nucleotides line up with TRBD1. V lost 5 bases and J lost 3; bases outside the gene matches: 4. Germline CDR1 and CDR2: SEHNR and FQNEAQ (reference sequence). The CDR3 has 14 amino acids. The CDR3 sequence is CASSPRTGDYGYTF. The CDR3 DNA is TGTGCCAGCAGCCCACGGACAGGGGACTATGGCTACACCTTC.

The rearrangement links TRBV5-4 to TRBJ2-1, with D perhaps being TRBD1 or TRBD2 (5 bases each). Trimming shortened V by 3 bases and J by 4 bases, and 14 bases separated the two germline ends. The CDR3 spans 15 residues. The germline V gene encodes CDR1 SGHNT and CDR2 YYREEE (reference sequence). The CDR3, as DNA: TGTGCCAGCAGCTACGGGACGAGTATTTACAATGAGCAGTTCTTC. Translation gives CASSYGTSIYNEQFF.

As to this clone: In the same sample, other DNA sequences code for this CDR3. The chain couples TRBV14 to TRBJ2-3; D gene ambiguous. The V end lost 0 bases, the J end lost 4 bases, and 5 bases lay between the germline ends. Germline V gene data show CDR1 as SGHDN and CDR2 as FVKESK. The CDR3 extends over 13 amino acids. The CDR3 protein is CASSQELADTQYF. The CDR3 coding sequence is TGTGCCAGCAGCCAAGAATTGGCAGATACGCAGTATTTT.